This entry describes one TCR beta chain. Authors' processing steps: Amplification with reference gene primers provided the estimates of nucleated cell counts. The repertoire was sequenced with immunoSEQ multiplex PCR; TCRdb's copy has only in-frame clones and lacks some. D and trimming come from the DNA, and the V and J calls and clone size come from that table. The sample shows approximately 320,000 clones, 89% of them seen only once. The sample is drawn from a study of blood T cell repertoires in COVID-19. Across the whole study: The cDNA or gDNA used as material had been derived from T cells, B-cell-depleted T cells, or PBMCs.

Seattle's enrolled individuals joined amid active infection and were then monitored longitudinally. Germline V gene lookup returns CDR1 SQVTM and CDR2 ANQGSEA. The V gene lost 4 bases and the J gene lost 3 bases, with 18 bases spanning the gap. This CDR3 has 15 amino acids. The TCR sequence derives from a young woman with COVID-19, enrolled during active disease. The chain recombines TRBV29-1 with TRBJ1-2; tentatively, D is TRBD1 (5 bases). The specimen sequenced was peripheral blood. CDR3 bases: TGCAGCGTTGCAGTGGAGGGCAGGGTCGACTATGGCTACACCTTC. Translated: CSVAVEGRVDYGYTF. The variable domain in full, completed from reference TRBV29-1 and TRBJ1-2, reads SAVISQKPSRDICQRGTSLTIQCQVDSQVTMMFWYRQQPGQSLTLIATANQGSEATYESGFVIDKFPISRPNLTFSTLTVSNMSPEDSSIYLCSVAVEGRVDYGYTFGSGTRLTVV.